A selection of T cell receptor beta chains follows, all from one sample in a study of T cell responses to AZD1222 COVID-19 vaccine. Profiled with immunoSEQ multiplex PCR; TCRdb holds only in-frame clones, not every one. The repertoire includes roughly 160,000 clones, around 87% of them detected once, and 6.5% to 8.5% sits in the top ten. Material: peripheral blood, obtained on day 0 of AZD1222 vaccination. The receptors here all came from an adult in good health. CDR3s leave out the opening cysteine and the closing phenylalanine or tryptophan. Each record gives: J gene, V gene, clone size, CDR3 protein. Clone size is stated in some rows and not others, as once, few, many or a class when expanded.

TRBJ1-1 TRBV7-9 . ASSLASEAF
TRBJ1-4 TRBV6-2/TRBV6-3 once ASSSRPPVNRPF
TRBJ2-7 TRBV11-2 . ASSLILGRSSYEQY
TRBJ2-2 TRBV3-1/TRBV3-2 . ASSFVGELF
TRBJ1-1 TRBV20-1 . SASEAVHTEAF
TRBJ1-5 TRBV4-1 . ASSQGLARGNQPQH
TRBJ1-1 TRBV9 . ASSAQRGGGNTEAF
TRBJ1-1 TRBV3-1/TRBV3-2 . ASSQGGETEAF
TRBJ2-1 TRBV9 . ASSVDGGAENEQF
TRBJ1-1 TRBV5-1 . ASSGLGNTEAF
TRBJ1-2 TRBV2 . ASSVGRNYGYT
TRBJ2-3 TRBV9 . ASSVGGPFTDTQY
TRBJ1-4 TRBV4-2 . ASSRTQGVLF
TRBJ2-1 TRBV6-5 once ASRGQDNEQF
TRBJ2-7 TRBV1 . TSSQDRGQGGEQY
TRBJ2-1 TRBV5-1 . ASSLAAQPNEQF
TRBJ1-2 TRBV5-6 . ASSLVNRANYGYT
TRBJ1-5 TRBV2 . ASNDRAQPQH
TRBJ1-5 TRBV24-1 . ATSGGTPNQPQH
TRBJ2-5 TRBV7-6 . ASSLALIMDTKETQY
TRBJ1-2 TRBV2 . ASGRPRDRRNYGYT
TRBJ1-1 TRBV4-1 once ASSQDRGLDTEAF
TRBJ2-3 TRBV6-2/TRBV6-3 . ASSYPEGERGGTDTQY
TRBJ2-7 TRBV20-1 . SAGSTYEQY
TRBJ1-1 TRBV13 . ASRWRGSGDTEAF
TRBJ1-5 TRBV30 . AWEPGQGGKPQH
TRBJ1-1 TRBV18 . ASSPRGEHQNKAF
TRBJ2-1 TRBV5-1 . ASSRMPGPPRDLYNEQF
TRBJ1-4 TRBV3-1/TRBV3-2 . ASSQGDSLNEKLF
TRBJ2-2 TRBV9 . ASSVQTHRELF
TRBJ2-7 TRBV2 . ASSGRDRPYEQY
TRBJ1-6 TRBV19 . ASSAGRWAPLH
TRBJ1-6 TRBV25-1 . ASSQTGGDSPLH
TRBJ2-3 TRBV28 . ASSLDTDTQY
TRBJ1-3 TRBV5-4 . ASSEKSSGNTIY
TRBJ1-1 TRBV4-1 . ASSQQENTEAF
TRBJ2-3 TRBV6-5 . ASSYSGQEDQY
TRBJ1-2 TRBV2 . ASSDRDREGLGYGYT
TRBJ1-5 TRBV6-5 . ASSRVGSNQPQH
TRBJ1-2 TRBV4-2 . ASSQDSPRTRGPYGYT
TRBJ2-3 TRBV28 . ASSLQGPDTQY
TRBJ1-2 TRBV5-1 . ASSMNRATNYGYT
TRBJ1-2 TRBV7-2 . ASSLEVYGYT
TRBJ2-7 TRBV30 . AWGRRPTAQY
TRBJ2-1 TRBV5-5 . ASSSVRTQQF
TRBJ2-5 TRBV5-4 . ASSLGGGWRETQY